These 15 T cell receptor beta chains were all obtained from the same sample, sequenced in a study of somatic mutations in cytotoxic T cells in rheumatoid arthritis. Assay: immunoSEQ multiplex PCR; the TCRdb copy retains only in-frame clones and omits some. The sample lists approximately 7,900 clones, approximately 68% occurring once. The sample comprised CD8+ T cells sorted from blood. Receptor source: an adult with rheumatoid arthritis.

The chain uses TRBV5-1 and TRBJ2-1; D may be TRBD1 (7 bases). V was clipped by 3 bases and J by 6 bases, with 16 bases between them. The germline CDR1 and CDR2 sequences are SGHRS and YFSETQ. The CDR3 is made up of 15 amino acids. CDR3 nucleotides: TGCGCCAGCAGCTGGGGGGACGACAGGGCCAATGAGCAGTTCTTC. Protein: CASSWGDDRANEQFF.

The J gene is TRBJ2-1, the V gene TRBV7-9; tentatively, D is TRBD2 (6 bases). Germline CDR1 SEHNR, CDR2 FQNEAQ (reference sequence). The CDR3 consists of 13 residues. V shed 6 bases and J shed 6 bases, with 12 bases lying between them. The CDR3 DNA reads as TGTGCCAGCAGGCGGAGCGGGTCCAATGAGCAGTTCTTC. This encodes CASRRSGSNEQFF.

This chain connects TRBV6-5 to TRBJ2-7; D ambiguous. Germline CDR1 is MNHEY and CDR2 is SVGAGI. This CDR3 spans 14 amino acids. Trimming removed 5 bases from V and 3 bases from J, with 14 bases in between. The CDR3 nucleotides read TGTGCCAGCAGTATAAGTGGGGAAAGCTACGAGCAGTACTTC. Protein sequence: CASSISGESYEQYF.

The chain employs TRBV9 and TRBJ1-4; D unclear. The V gene's germline CDR1 is SGDLS and CDR2 YYNGEE. V shed 0 bases and J shed 0 bases, with 9 bases lying between them. The CDR3 has 16 amino acids. The CDR3 region has the DNA TGTGCCAGCAGCGTAGCTTACCGGGCAACTAATGAAAAACTGTTTTTT. The encoded protein is CASSVAYRATNEKLFF.

The J gene is TRBJ2-3, the V gene TRBV2; 8 positions match TRBD2. The V and J ends lost 3 bases and 4 bases, in that order; junction bases with no gene match: 6. The CDR3 length is 15 residues. CDR1 is SNHLY and CDR2 is FYNNEI in the germline V gene. The CDR3 spells CASSDSGDRADTQYF. CDR3 bases: TGTGCCAGCAGTGATAGCGGGGATCGGGCAGATACGCAGTATTTT.

The V gene is TRBV30, the J gene TRBJ2-7; D is possibly TRBD1 (5 bases). V lost 2 bases and J 2 bases, leaving 16 bases between the germline ends. CDR1 GTSNPN and CDR2 SVGIG come from the germline V gene (reference sequence). This CDR3 is 15 amino acids long. The chain's CDR3 is CAWSPVVGVPYEQYF. Here the CDR3 DNA reads TGTGCCTGGAGTCCTGTAGTAGGGGTACCCTACGAGCAGTACTTC.

V is TRBV2 and J is TRBJ1-2, with no clear D. The CDR3 runs to 11 residues. CDR1 SNHLY and CDR2 FYNNEI come from the germline V gene. V lost 6 bases to trimming and J lost 8 bases, with 10 bases between them. This CDR3 reads CASSHPGGYTF. CDR3 nucleotides: TGTGCCAGCAGCCATCCTGGGGGCTACACCTTC.

This chain uses TRBV9 with TRBJ2-3; D is undetermined. The CDR3 is made up of 15 amino acids. Deletions cut 0 bases from V and 11 bases from J, with 19 bases between. In germline, CDR1 is SGDLS, CDR2 YYNGEE. The CDR3 protein is CASSVVVDQRYGQYF. Written as DNA, the CDR3 is TGTGCCAGCAGCGTAGTGGTGGATCAGAGATACGGGCAGTATTTT.

The chain combines TRBV28 with TRBJ1-4, with 8 bases aligning to TRBD1. The CDR3 runs 16 residues. V dropped 5 bases and J dropped 8; count of bases not matched to a gene: 13. Looked up from germline, CDR1 is MDHEN and CDR2 is SYDVKM. In DNA, the CDR3 is TGTGCCAGCAGTCTTGGACAGGGCTTGTTGGGGGAAAAACTGTTTTTT. This translates into CASSLGQGLLGEKLFF.

The rearrangement uses TRBV27 and TRBJ2-7; D gene uncertain. The V and J ends lost 0 bases and 3 bases respectively, with 12 bases between them. The CDR3 contains 15 residues. The germline V gene has CDR1 MNHEY and CDR2 SMNVEV (reference sequence). The CDR3 sequence: CASSLSSGTGYEQYF. The CDR3, as DNA: TGTGCCAGCAGTTTATCCTCCGGAACGGGCTACGAGCAGTACTTC.

The chain links TRBV6-5 to TRBJ2-1; 9 bases are shared with TRBD1. The CDR3 has 14 amino acids. The germline gives CDR1 MNHEY, CDR2 SVGAGI. With V trimmed by 7 bases and J by 3 bases, 4 bases remained unmatched. CDR3 DNA: TGTGCCAGCAAGCCGGGACAGGGCTACAATGAGCAGTTCTTC. Its protein is CASKPGQGYNEQFF.

The chain couples TRBV4-3 to TRBJ2-1; the match to TRBD2 covers 13 bases. V lost 4 bases to trimming and J lost 7 bases; unmatched junction nucleotides: 7. This CDR3 region has 16 residues. The germline V gene has CDR1 LGHNA and CDR2 YSLEER. CDR3 sequence: CASSLLAGGPSNEQFF. The CDR3 DNA reads as TGCGCCAGCAGCCTACTAGCGGGAGGGCCCTCAAATGAGCAGTTCTTC.

This clone has a single count. This chain connects TRBV7-2 to TRBJ2-7; D possibly corresponds to TRBD1 (5 bases). Germline V CDR1 and CDR2: SGHTA, FQGNSA. Trimming took off 0 bases at V and 5 bases at J, with 14 bases between the two ends. The CDR3 has 15 amino acids. The CDR3 is CASSLASQGLHEQYF. The CDR3, as DNA: TGTGCCAGCAGCTTAGCGTCGCAGGGCCTTCACGAGCAGTACTTC. The full variable domain, rest sourced from reference TRBV7-2 and TRBJ2-7, is GAGVSQSPSNKVTEKGKDVELRCDPISGHTALYWYRQSLGQGLEFLIYFQGNSAPDKSGLPSDRFSAERTGGSVSTLTIQRTQQEDSAVYLCASSLASQGLHEQYFGPGTRLTVT.

CDR3 protein: CASSLGPDRAYNSPLHF. CDR3 coding DNA: TGTGCCAGCAGCTTGGGACCCGACAGGGCTTATAATTCACCCCTCCACTTT. The J gene is TRBJ1-6, the V gene TRBV5-5; 7 bases agree with TRBD1. CDR3 length equals 17 residues. V dropped 0 bases and J dropped 4; count of bases not matched to a gene: 7. The germline V gene has CDR1 SGHKS and CDR2 YYEKEE (reference sequence).

This chain connects TRBV2 to TRBJ2-7; 12 bases fit TRBD1. V was clipped by 6 bases and J by 4 bases; unmatched bases: 7. The CDR3 is 15 residues long. The V gene's germline CDR1 is SNHLY and CDR2 FYNNEI. The CDR3 coding sequence is TGTGCCAGCAGGGGACAGGGGGCGGGCCTATACGAGCAGTACTTC. It is translated as CASRGQGAGLYEQYF.